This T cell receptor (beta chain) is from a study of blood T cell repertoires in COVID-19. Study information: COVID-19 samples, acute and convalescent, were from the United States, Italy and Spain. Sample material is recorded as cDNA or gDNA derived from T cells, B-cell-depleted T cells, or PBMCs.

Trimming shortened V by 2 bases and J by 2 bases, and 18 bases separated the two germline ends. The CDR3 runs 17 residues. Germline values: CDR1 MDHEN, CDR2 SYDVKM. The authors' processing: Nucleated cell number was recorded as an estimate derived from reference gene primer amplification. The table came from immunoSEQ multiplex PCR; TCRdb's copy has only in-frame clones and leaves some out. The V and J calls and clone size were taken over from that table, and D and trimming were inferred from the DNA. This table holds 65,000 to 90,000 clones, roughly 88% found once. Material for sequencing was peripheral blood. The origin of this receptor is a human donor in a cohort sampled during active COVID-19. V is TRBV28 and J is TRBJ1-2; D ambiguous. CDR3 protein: CASSLEGSQTRNYGYTF. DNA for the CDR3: TGTGCCAGCAGTTTAGAGGGCTCCCAAACTAGGAACTATGGCTACACCTTC.